These T cell receptor beta chains were read from a single sample in a study of blood T cell repertoires in COVID-19. The data were produced by immunoSEQ multiplex PCR, yet TCRdb's version contains in-frame clones alone and is incomplete. The sample shows around 230,000 clones, 75% to 90% of them seen only once. The sequenced material came from peripheral blood. These receptors originate from a woman aged 55-69 years with active or convalescent COVID-19. The CDR3 runs from the conserved cysteine through the conserved F or W. D genes are given only for firm matches. For some rows the clone size is stated as once, few or many, or as a class when expanded; others skip it.

d_call	v_call	j_call	clone_size	cdr3_aa	cdr3_nt
TRBD1	TRBV28	TRBJ1-2	-	CASSPPDRVHGYTF	TGTGCCAGCAGTCCCCCCGACAGGGTACATGGCTACACCTTC
TRBD2	TRBV11-3	TRBJ2-3	-	CASSRLAGGTDTQYF	TGTGCCAGCTCCAGACTAGCGGGGGGTACAGATACGCAGTATTTT
-	TRBV6-1	TRBJ1-5	-	CASSELWGGNQPQHF	TGTGCCAGCAGTGAATTATGGGGGGGCAATCAGCCCCAGCATTTT
TRBD1	TRBV7-9	TRBJ1-5	-	CASSLEGARNQPQHF	TGTGCCAGCAGCTTAGAGGGGGCCCGCAATCAGCCCCAGCATTTT
-	TRBV4-1	TRBJ2-1	-	CASSQAVGLASSNEQFF	TGCGCCAGCAGCCAAGCAGTAGGGCTAGCGAGTAGCAATGAGCAGTTCTTC
TRBD1	TRBV2	TRBJ2-5	once	CASSELTGVQETQYF	TGTGCCAGCAGTGAATTAACAGGGGTTCAAGAGACCCAGTACTTC
TRBD1	TRBV3-1/TRBV3-2	TRBJ2-7	-	CASSRGQGKGQYF	TGTGCCAGCAGCCGGGGACAGGGGAAAGGGCAGTACTTC
TRBD1	TRBV19	TRBJ1-3	-	CASSTGTGPGNTIYF	TGTGCCAGTAGTACCGGGACAGGGCCTGGAAACACCATATATTTT
TRBD1	TRBV5-6	TRBJ1-1	once	CASSLVGSDRVDTEAFF	TGTGCCAGCAGCTTGGTCGGGAGCGACAGGGTCGACACTGAAGCTTTCTTT
TRBD1	TRBV7-2	TRBJ1-2	many	CASSRIAGGLYGYTF	TGTGCCAGCAGCCGGATCGCAGGGGGGTTGTATGGCTACACCTTC
-	TRBV9	TRBJ1-2	once	CASSVAGSRYGYTF	TGTGCCAGCAGCGTCGCCGGATCGAGGTATGGCTACACCTTC
TRBD1	TRBV25-1	TRBJ1-2	-	CASSEYWDSRHGYTF	TGTGCCAGCAGTGAATATTGGGACAGTCGGCATGGCTACACCTTC
TRBD1	TRBV6-5	TRBJ1-2	-	CASSSPDRDDYGYTF	TGTGCCAGCAGTTCGCCGGACAGGGATGACTATGGCTACACCTTC
-	TRBV3-1/TRBV3-2	TRBJ2-5	-	CASSSGTVGSGRLEETQYF	TGTGCCAGCAGCTCGGGGACTGTCGGCAGCGGCCGACTGGAAGAGACCCAGTACTTC
TRBD1	TRBV19	TRBJ2-2	-	CASSARTGGTGELFF	TGTGCCAGTAGTGCCAGGACAGGAGGAACCGGGGAGCTGTTTTTT
-	TRBV19	TRBJ1-2	once	CASRRQALEFLNYGYTF	TGTGCCAGTAGAAGACAGGCCTTAGAGTTCCTGAACTATGGCTACACCTTC
TRBD2	TRBV5-6	TRBJ2-2	-	CASSIPGLAGGFSGELFF	TGTGCCAGCAGCATACCGGGACTAGCGGGGGGGTTCTCCGGGGAGCTGTTTTTT
-	TRBV2	TRBJ1-2	-	CASSVTASNYGYTF	TGTGCCAGCAGTGTGACAGCCTCTAACTATGGCTACACCTTC
TRBD1	TRBV7-2	TRBJ1-1	-	CASSFQTGLMNTEAFF	TGTGCCAGCAGCTTCCAGACAGGGCTGATGAACACTGAAGCTTTCTTT
-	TRBV6-1	TRBJ1-1	-	CASSEVPSREAFF	TGTGCCAGCAGTGAAGTTCCCAGCAGGGAAGCTTTCTTT
-	TRBV29-1	TRBJ1-1	-	CSARGLNTEAFF	TGCAGCGCTCGGGGGTTGAACACTGAAGCTTTCTTT
-	TRBV7-9	TRBJ1-1	-	CASSQQGPNTEAFF	TGTGCCAGCAGCCAACAGGGACCGAACACTGAAGCTTTCTTT
-	TRBV5-6	TRBJ1-5	-	CASSNGLNNQPQHF	TGTGCCAGCAGTAATGGACTGAACAATCAGCCCCAGCATTTT
TRBD1	TRBV19	TRBJ2-5	-	CASSMWDRVRETQYF	TGTGCCAGTAGTATGTGGGACAGGGTCAGAGAGACCCAGTACTTC
-	TRBV5-1	TRBJ1-4	few	CASSLDARGIRREKLFF	TGCGCCAGCAGCTTGGATGCAAGGGGGATAAGACGTGAAAAACTGTTTTTT
TRBD1	TRBV5-6	TRBJ1-4	-	CASSLLRGTDRGGEKLFF	TGTGCCAGCAGCTTGCTTAGGGGGACCGACAGGGGAGGAGAAAAACTGTTTTTT
-	TRBV6-5	TRBJ1-1	-	CASSSLAGLNTEAFF	TGTGCCAGCAGTTCTTTAGCAGGGCTGAACACTGAAGCTTTCTTT
TRBD1	TRBV30	TRBJ1-1	-	CAWTPPGGANTEAFF	TGTGCCTGGACCCCTCCAGGGGGTGCGAACACTGAAGCTTTCTTT
TRBD1	TRBV2	TRBJ2-6	once	CATQQGIPSGANVLTF	TGTGCCACCCAACAGGGGATACCCTCTGGGGCCAACGTCCTGACTTTC
-	TRBV12-3/TRBV12-4	TRBJ1-1	-	CASSPVRRTEAFF	TGTGCCAGCAGTCCGGTTAGGAGAACTGAAGCTTTCTTT
-	TRBV19	TRBJ1-1	-	CASSAQGNTEAFF	TGTGCCAGTAGTGCCCAGGGTAACACTGAAGCTTTCTTT
TRBD1	TRBV2	TRBJ2-7	-	CASSGTAYEQYF	TGTGCCAGTTCCGGGACAGCGTACGAGCAGTACTTC
TRBD1	TRBV5-1	TRBJ1-2	-	CASSSWTGGNYGYTF	TGCGCCAGCAGCTCATGGACAGGGGGCAACTATGGCTACACCTTC
-	TRBV21-1	TRBJ2-1	-	CASSNERTGFNEQFF	TGTGCCAGCAGCAATGAAAGGACAGGGTTCAATGAGCAGTTCTTC
TRBD2	TRBV6-8	TRBJ2-3	-	CASQTPTSGGGTDTQYF	TGTGCCAGCCAAACTCCGACGAGCGGGGGGGGCACAGATACGCAGTATTTT
TRBD2	TRBV6-2/TRBV6-3	TRBJ2-1	-	CASSPWGAGGPNEQFF	TGTGCCAGCAGTCCCTGGGGAGCGGGGGGGCCCAATGAGCAGTTCTTC
-	TRBV7-3	TRBJ2-7	-	CASSLSGTYEQYF	TGTGCCAGCAGCTTATCGGGAACCTACGAGCAGTACTTC
-	TRBV18	TRBJ1-6	-	CASSPDPPGSHSPLHF	TGTGCCAGCTCACCGGATCCGCCGGGGTCCCATTCACCCCTCCACTTT
TRBD2	TRBV4-1	TRBJ2-6	many	CASSQGASGRPGANVLTF	TGCGCCAGCAGCCAAGGGGCTAGCGGTCGGCCTGGGGCCAACGTCCTGACTTTC
-	TRBV2	TRBJ1-1	few	CAGASSEGRKNTEAFF	TGTGCCGGCGCGTCGAGCGAGGGCAGAAAGAACACTGAAGCTTTCTTT
-	TRBV9	TRBJ2-3	-	CASSLGRDWTDTQYF	TGTGCCAGCAGCCTAGGCCGGGACTGGACAGATACGCAGTATTTT
-	TRBV20-1	TRBJ1-4	-	CSMSANEKLFF	TGCAGTATGTCAGCTAATGAAAAACTGTTTTTT
TRBD2	TRBV5-4	TRBJ2-5	-	CASSFTSGGPDGETQYF	TGTGCCAGCAGCTTTACCAGCGGGGGGCCGGACGGTGAGACCCAGTACTTC
-	TRBV6-5	TRBJ2-7	many	CASKYRRESSYEQYF	TGTGCCAGCAAATATAGGAGGGAGTCCTCCTACGAGCAGTACTTC
TRBD1	TRBV5-1	TRBJ2-7	-	CASSIQGTEEQYF	TGCGCCAGCAGCATACAGGGGACGGAAGAGCAGTACTTC
-	TRBV6-1	TRBJ1-4	-	CASSEGSGGREKLFF	TGTGCCAGCAGTGAGGGCTCGGGGGGAAGGGAAAAACTGTTTTTT
TRBD1	TRBV14	TRBJ2-5	-	CASSQQQGGETQYF	TGTGCCAGCAGCCAGCAACAGGGGGGAGAGACCCAGTACTTC
TRBD1	TRBV7-2	TRBJ1-6	-	CASSTRDSTNSPLHF	TGTGCCAGCAGCACAAGGGACAGTACCAATTCACCCCTCCACTTT
-	TRBV18	TRBJ2-3	-	CASSPPATSVDTQYF	TGTGCCAGCTCACCACCGGCAACTAGTGTAGATACGCAGTATTTT
-	TRBV30	TRBJ2-5	-	CAWRGGARETQYF	TGTGCCTGGAGAGGTGGGGCACGGGAGACCCAGTACTTC
TRBD1	TRBV5-6	TRBJ1-2	-	CASSLVQDRVIGYGYTF	TGTGCCAGCAGCTTGGTGCAGGACAGGGTTATTGGGTATGGCTACACCTTC
-	TRBV6-2/TRBV6-3	TRBJ1-1	-	CASSYSFWSGAEAFF	TGTGCCAGCAGTTACTCGTTTTGGTCAGGGGCTGAAGCTTTCTTT
-	TRBV4-1	TRBJ1-6	few	CASGTQGLRGAQRSPLHF	TGCGCCAGCGGAACCCAAGGGCTCCGGGGAGCCCAACGTTCCCCCCTCCACTTT